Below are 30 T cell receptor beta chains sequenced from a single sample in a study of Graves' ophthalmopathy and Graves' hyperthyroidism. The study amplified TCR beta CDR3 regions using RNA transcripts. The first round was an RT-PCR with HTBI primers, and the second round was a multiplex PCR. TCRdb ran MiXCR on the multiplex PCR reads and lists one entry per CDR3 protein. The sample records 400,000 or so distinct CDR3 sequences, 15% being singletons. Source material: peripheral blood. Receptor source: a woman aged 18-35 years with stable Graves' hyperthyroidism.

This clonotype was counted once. The CDR3 reads CASSAHTGAIHQPQHF. DNA of the CDR3: TGTGCCAGCAGTGCTCACACAGGGGCAATCCATCAGCCCCAGCATTTT. The chain joins TRBV6-1 to TRBJ1-5; 7 bases agree with TRBD1. The germline CDR1 and CDR2 sequences are MNHNS and SASEGT. With V trimmed by 4 bases and J by 5 bases, 11 bases remained unmatched. The CDR3 has 16 residues.

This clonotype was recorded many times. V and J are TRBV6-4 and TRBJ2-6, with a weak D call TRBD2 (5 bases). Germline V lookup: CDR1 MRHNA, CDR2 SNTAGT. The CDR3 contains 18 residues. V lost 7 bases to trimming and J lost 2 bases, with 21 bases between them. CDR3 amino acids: CASTDPGIPVAGANVLTF. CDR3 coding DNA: TGTGCCAGCACCGACCCCGGGATTCCGGTCGCTGGGGCCAACGTCCTGACTTTC.

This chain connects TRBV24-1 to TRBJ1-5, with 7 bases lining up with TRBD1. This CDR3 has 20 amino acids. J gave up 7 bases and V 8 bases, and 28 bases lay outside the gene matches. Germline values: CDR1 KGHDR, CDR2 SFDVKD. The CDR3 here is CATNLSRGYMVESREQPQHF. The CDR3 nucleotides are TGTGCCACCAATCTCAGCAGGGGGTACATGGTTGAGAGTAGGGAACAGCCCCAGCATTTT.

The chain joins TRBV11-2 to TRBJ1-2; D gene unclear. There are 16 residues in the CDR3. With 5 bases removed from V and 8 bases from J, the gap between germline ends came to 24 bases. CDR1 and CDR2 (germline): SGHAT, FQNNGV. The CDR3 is CASSLGVRTIRVGYTF. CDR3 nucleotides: TGTGCCAGCAGCCTAGGAGTCCGAACTATTAGGGTGGGCTACACCTTC.

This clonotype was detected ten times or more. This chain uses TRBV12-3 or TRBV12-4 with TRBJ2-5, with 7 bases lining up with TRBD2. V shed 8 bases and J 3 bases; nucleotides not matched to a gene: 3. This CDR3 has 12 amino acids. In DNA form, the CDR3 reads TGTGCCAGCCTCGGACTAGAAGAGACCCAGTACTTC. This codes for CASLGLEETQYF.

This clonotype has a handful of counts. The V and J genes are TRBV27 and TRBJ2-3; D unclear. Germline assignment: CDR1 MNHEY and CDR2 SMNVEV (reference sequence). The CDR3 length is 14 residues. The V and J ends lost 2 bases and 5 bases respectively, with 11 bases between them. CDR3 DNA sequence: TGTGCCAGCAGTTTAGGTGGGTCGGGAGATACGCAGTATTTT. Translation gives CASSLGGSGDTQYF.

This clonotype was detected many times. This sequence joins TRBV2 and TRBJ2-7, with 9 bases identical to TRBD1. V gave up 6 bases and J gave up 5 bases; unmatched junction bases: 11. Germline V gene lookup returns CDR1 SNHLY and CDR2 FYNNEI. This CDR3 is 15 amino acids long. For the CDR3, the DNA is TGTGCCAGCAGATCCCAGGACAGGGGTTTCAACGAGCAGTACTTC. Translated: CASRSQDRGFNEQYF.

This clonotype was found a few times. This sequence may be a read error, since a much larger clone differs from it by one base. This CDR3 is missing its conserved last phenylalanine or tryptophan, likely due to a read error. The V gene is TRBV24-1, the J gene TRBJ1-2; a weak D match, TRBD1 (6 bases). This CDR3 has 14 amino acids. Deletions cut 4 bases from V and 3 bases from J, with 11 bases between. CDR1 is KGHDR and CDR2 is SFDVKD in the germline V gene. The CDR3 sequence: CATSDPGHYYGYTY. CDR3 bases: TGTGCCACCAGTGACCCGGGACACTACTATGGCTACACCTAC.

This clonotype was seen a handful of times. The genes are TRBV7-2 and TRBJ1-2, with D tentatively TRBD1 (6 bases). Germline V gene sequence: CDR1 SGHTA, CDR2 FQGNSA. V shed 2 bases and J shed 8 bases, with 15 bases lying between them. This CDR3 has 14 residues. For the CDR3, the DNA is TGTGCCAGCAGCTTACAGGGGTCCTTCCGGGGCTACACCTTC. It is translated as CASSLQGSFRGYTF.

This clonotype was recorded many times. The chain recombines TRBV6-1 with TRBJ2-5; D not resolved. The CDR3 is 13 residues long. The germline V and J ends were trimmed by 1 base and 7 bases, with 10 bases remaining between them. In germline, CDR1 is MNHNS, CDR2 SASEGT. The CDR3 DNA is TGTGCCAGCAGTGAAGTACGGAAGGGGACCCAGTACTTC. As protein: CASSEVRKGTQYF.

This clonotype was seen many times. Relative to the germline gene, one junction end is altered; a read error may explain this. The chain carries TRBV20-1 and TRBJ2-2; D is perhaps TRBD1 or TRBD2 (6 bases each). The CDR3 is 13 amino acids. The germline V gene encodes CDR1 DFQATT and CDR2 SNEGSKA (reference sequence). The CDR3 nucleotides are TGCAGTGCGAGAATAGGGGGGACCGGGGAGCTGTTCTTT. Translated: CSARIGGTGELFF.

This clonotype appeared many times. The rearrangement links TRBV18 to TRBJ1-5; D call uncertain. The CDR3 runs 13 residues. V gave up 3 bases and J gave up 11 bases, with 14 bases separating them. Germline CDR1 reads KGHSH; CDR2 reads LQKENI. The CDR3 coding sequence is TGTGCCAGCTCACCCTCCCGAGATGAGACCCAGCATTTT. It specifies CASSPSRDETQHF.

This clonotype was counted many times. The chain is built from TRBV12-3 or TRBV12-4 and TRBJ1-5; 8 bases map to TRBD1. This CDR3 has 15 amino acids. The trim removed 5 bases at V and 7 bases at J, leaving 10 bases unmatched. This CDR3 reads CASSAGGAVGQPQHF. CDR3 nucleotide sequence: TGTGCCAGCAGTGCAGGGGGCGCGGTAGGGCAGCCCCAGCATTTT.

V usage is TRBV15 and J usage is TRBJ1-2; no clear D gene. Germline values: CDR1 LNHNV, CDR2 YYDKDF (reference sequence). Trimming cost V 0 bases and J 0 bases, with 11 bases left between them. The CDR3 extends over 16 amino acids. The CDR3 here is CATSRDKAGSNYGYTF. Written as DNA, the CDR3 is TGTGCCACCAGCAGAGATAAGGCAGGCTCTAACTATGGCTACACCTTC.

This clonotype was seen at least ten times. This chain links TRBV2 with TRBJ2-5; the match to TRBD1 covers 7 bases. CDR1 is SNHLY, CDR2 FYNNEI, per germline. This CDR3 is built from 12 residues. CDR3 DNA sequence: TGTGCTACCCAGGGGGAAACGGAGACCCAGTACTTC. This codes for CATQGETETQYF.

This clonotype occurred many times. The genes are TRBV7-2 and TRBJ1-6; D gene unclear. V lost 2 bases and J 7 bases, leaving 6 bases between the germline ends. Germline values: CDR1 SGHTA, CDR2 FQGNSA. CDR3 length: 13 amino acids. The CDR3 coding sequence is TGTGCCAGCAGCTTATTGGGGAATTCACCCCTCCACTTT. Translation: CASSLLGNSPLHF.

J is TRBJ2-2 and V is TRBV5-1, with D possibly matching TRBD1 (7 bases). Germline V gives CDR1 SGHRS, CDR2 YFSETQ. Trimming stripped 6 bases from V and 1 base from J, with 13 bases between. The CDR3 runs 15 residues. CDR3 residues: CASTGGGRNTGELFF. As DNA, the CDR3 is TGCGCCAGCACCGGAGGGGGCAGGAACACCGGGGAGCTGTTTTTT.

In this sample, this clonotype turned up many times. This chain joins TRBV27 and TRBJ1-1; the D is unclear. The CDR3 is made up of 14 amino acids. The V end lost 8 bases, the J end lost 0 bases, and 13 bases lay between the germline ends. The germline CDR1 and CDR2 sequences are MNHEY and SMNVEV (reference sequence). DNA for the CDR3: TGTGCCAGCTGGGAGGGAGTGATGAACACTGAAGCTTTCTTT. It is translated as CASWEGVMNTEAFF.

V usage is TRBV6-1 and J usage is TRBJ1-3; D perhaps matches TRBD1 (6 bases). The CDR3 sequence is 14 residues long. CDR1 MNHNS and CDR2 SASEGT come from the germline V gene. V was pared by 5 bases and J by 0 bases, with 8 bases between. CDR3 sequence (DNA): TGTGCCAGCAGTACAGGGACCTCTGGAAACACCATATATTTT. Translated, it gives CASSTGTSGNTIYF.

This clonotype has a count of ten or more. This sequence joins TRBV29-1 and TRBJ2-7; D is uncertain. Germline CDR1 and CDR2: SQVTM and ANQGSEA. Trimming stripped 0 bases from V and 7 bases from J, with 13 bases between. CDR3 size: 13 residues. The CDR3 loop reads CSVEDLVSREQYF. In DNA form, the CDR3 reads TGCAGCGTTGAAGATCTGGTCTCTCGAGAGCAGTACTTC.

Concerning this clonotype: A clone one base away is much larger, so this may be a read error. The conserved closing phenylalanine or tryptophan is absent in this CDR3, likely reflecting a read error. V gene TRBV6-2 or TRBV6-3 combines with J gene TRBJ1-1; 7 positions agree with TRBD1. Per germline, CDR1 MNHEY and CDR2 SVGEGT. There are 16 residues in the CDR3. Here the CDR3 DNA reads TGTACCAGCAGTTACGCCTGGGACAGCCCGAACACTGAAGCTTTCTTG. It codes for CTSSYAWDSPNTEAFL.

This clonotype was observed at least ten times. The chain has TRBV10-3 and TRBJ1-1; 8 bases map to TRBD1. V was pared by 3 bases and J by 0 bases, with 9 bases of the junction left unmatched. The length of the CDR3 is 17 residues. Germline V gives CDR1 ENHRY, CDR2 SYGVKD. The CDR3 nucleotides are TGTGCCATCAGTGATGGTCAGGGGGCGCCTTTGAACACTGAAGCTTTCTTT. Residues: CAISDGQGAPLNTEAFF.

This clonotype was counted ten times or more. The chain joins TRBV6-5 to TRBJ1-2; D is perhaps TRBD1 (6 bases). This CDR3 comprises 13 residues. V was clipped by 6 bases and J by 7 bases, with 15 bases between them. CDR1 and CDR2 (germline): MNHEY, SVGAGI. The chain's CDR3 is CASSTTGTPGYTF. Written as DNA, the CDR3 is TGTGCCAGCAGCACCACAGGGACGCCTGGCTACACCTTC.

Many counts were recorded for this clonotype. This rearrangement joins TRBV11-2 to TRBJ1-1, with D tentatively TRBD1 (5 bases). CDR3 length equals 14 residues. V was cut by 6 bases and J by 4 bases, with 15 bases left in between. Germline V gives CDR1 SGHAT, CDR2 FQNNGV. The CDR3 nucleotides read TGTGCCAGCAGTCTAGCGGGGGTTGGCACTGAAGCTTTCTTT. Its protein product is CASSLAGVGTEAFF. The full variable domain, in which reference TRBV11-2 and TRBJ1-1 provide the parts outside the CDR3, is EAGVAQSPRYKIIEKRQSVAFWCNPISGHATLYWYQQILGQGPKLLIQFQNNGVVDDSQLPKDRFSAERLKGVDSTLKIQPAKLEDSAVYLCASSLAGVGTEAFFGQGTRLTVV.

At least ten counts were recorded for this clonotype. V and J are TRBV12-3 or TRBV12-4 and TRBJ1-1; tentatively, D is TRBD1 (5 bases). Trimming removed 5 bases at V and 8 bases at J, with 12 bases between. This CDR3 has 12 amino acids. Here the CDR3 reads CASSESAGEAFF. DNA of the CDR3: TGTGCCAGCAGTGAAAGTGCAGGGGAAGCTTTCTTT.

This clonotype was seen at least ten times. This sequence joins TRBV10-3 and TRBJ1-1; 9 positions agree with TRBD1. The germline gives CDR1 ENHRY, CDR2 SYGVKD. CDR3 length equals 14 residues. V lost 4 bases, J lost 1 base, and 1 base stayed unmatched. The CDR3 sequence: CAISVGQGNTEAFF. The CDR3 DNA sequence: TGTGCCATCAGTGTGGGACAGGGGAACACTGAAGCTTTCTTT.

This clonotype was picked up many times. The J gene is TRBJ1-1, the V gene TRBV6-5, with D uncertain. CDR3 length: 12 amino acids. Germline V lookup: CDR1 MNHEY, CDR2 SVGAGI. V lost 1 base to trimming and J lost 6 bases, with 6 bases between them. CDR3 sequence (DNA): TGTGCCAGCAGTTACTTGGGGTCTGAAGCTTTCTTT. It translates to CASSYLGSEAFF.

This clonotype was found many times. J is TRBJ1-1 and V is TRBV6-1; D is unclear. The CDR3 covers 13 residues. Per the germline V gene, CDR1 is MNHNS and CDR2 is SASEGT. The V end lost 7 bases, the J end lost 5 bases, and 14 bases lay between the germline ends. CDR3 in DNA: TGTGCCAGCACCGCGACGCGAGGAACTGAAGCTTTCTTT. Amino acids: CASTATRGTEAFF.

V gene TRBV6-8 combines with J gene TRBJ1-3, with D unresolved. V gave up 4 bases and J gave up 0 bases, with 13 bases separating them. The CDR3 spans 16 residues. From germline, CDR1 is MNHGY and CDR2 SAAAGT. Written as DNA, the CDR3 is TGTGCCAGCAGTTGCCGTCGTCTATCCTCTGGAAACACCATATATTTT. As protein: CASSCRRLSSGNTIYF.

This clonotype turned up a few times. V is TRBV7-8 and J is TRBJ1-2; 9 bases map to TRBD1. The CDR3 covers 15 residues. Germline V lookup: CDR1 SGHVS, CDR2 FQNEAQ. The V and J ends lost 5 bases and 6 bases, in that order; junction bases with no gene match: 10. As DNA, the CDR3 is TGTGCCAGCAGCCCAACCGGACAGGGGTTTAATGGCTACACCTTC. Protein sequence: CASSPTGQGFNGYTF.